The next 29 T cell receptor beta chains were all read from a single sample in a study of shared clonotypes between healthy human individuals. TCRdb's copy holds only in-frame clones and misses some; the assay was immunoSEQ multiplex PCR. The sample yields 600,000 to 700,000 clones, around three quarters seen once. The specimen was memory CD4+ T cells sorted from blood. Subset meaning: CD45RA-negative fraction. The receptors were sampled from a woman in her thirties in good health.

The chain uses TRBV27 and TRBJ2-7; TRBD2 matches 9 bases. The CDR3 contains 15 residues. V gave up 2 bases and J gave up 6 bases; unmatched junction bases: 8. Per germline, CDR1 MNHEY and CDR2 SMNVEV (reference sequence). The CDR3 here is CASSLSLAGSVEQYF. The DNA for the CDR3 is TGTGCCAGCAGTTTAAGCCTAGCGGGATCCGTCGAGCAGTACTTC.

This clone has just a few counts. V and J are TRBV7-9 and TRBJ2-5, with 9 bases identical to TRBD1. This CDR3 has 14 amino acids. The V gene end was trimmed by 5 bases and the J gene end by 5 bases; junction bases not matched to a gene: 6. Germline V gives CDR1 SEHNR, CDR2 FQNEAQ (reference sequence). The CDR3 DNA follows: TGTGCCAGCAGCCCATCGACAGGGGGGGAGACCCAGTACTTC. Translated, it gives CASSPSTGGETQYF.

This chain joins TRBV27 and TRBJ1-1; D remains unclear. V lost 6 bases and J lost 0, with 8 bases in between. CDR3 size: 13 residues. Looked up from germline, CDR1 is MNHEY and CDR2 is SMNVEV (reference sequence). CDR3 residues: CASRSTLNTEAFF. CDR3 nucleotides: TGTGCCAGCAGATCGACACTGAACACTGAAGCTTTCTTT.

The J gene is TRBJ2-7, the V gene TRBV6-5; 7 bases are a match to TRBD1. The length of the CDR3 is 16 residues. The germline CDR1 and CDR2 sequences are MNHEY and SVGAGI. The V segment lost 0 bases and the J segment 6 bases; nucleotides outside the gene matches: 11. The CDR3 DNA reads TGTGCCAGCAGTTACTCGACCCGACAGGGTACGGCCGAGCAGTACTTC. Its protein product is CASSYSTRQGTAEQYF.

The V and J genes are TRBV5-4 and TRBJ2-7; D is perhaps TRBD2 (6 bases). The CDR3 extends over 14 amino acids. Germline CDR1 SGHNT, CDR2 YYREEE (reference sequence). With 0 bases removed from V and 1 base from J, the gap between germline ends came to 8 bases. CDR3 amino acids: CASSLVRDSYEQYF. The CDR3 DNA is TGTGCCAGCAGCTTGGTGCGGGATTCCTACGAGCAGTACTTC.

Concerning this clone itself: The same CDR3 is also encoded by other DNA sequences in this sample. This chain joins TRBV5-6 and TRBJ2-7; unclear D gene. This CDR3 is built from 13 residues. Per the germline V gene, CDR1 is SGHDT and CDR2 is YYEEEE. Trimming took 4 bases from V and 0 from J, leaving 8 bases between them. CDR3 residues: CASSPLDSYEQYF. The CDR3 nucleotides are TGTGCCAGCAGCCCCCTGGACTCCTACGAGCAGTACTTC.

The gene calls are TRBV7-7 and TRBJ2-7; D call uncertain. Per the germline V gene, CDR1 is SSHAT and CDR2 is FNYEAQ (reference sequence). The CDR3 extends over 13 amino acids. V lost 2 bases to trimming and J lost 2 bases, with 7 bases between them. As DNA, the CDR3 is TGTGCCAGCAGCTTACTGGGGACCTACGAGCAGTACTTC. This sequence encodes CASSLLGTYEQYF.

This clone was picked up a small number of times. The chain joins TRBV10-3 to TRBJ2-3, with 13 bases matching TRBD2. The CDR3 covers 14 residues. The germline V gene encodes CDR1 ENHRY and CDR2 SYGVKD. Trimming took 10 bases from V and 14 from J; bases not matched to a gene: 15. The CDR3 DNA sequence: TGTGCCAGTACCGGGACTAGCGGGATCCGAGTCAGGTATTTT. Protein sequence: CASTGTSGIRVRYF.

The V gene is TRBV5-5, the J gene TRBJ1-2, with D possibly TRBD1 on 5 matching bases. Trimming shortened V by 6 bases and J by 4 bases, and 19 bases separated the two germline ends. CDR1 SGHKS and CDR2 YYEKEE come from the germline V gene (reference sequence). CDR3 length equals 15 residues. In nucleotides, the CDR3 is TGTGCCAGCATTTTATCAGGGTTCGCCCGCTATGGCTACACCTTC. This encodes CASILSGFARYGYTF.

V and J are TRBV7-8 and TRBJ1-5; unclear D gene. Trimming cost V 1 base and J 0 bases, with 7 bases left between them. The CDR3 extends over 15 amino acids. Germline lookup yields CDR1 SGHVS and CDR2 FQNEAQ. CDR3 nucleotide sequence: TGTGCCAGCAGCTTAGAGGTAAATAGCAATCAGCCCCAGCATTTT. Residues: CASSLEVNSNQPQHF.

The chain couples TRBV4-1 to TRBJ1-3; maybe TRBD1 (5 bases). The V gene's germline CDR1 is MGHRA and CDR2 YSYEKL. The CDR3 is 14 residues long. Trimming stripped 7 bases from V and 3 bases from J, with 13 bases between. The CDR3 spells CASKGKGFGNTIYF. CDR3 DNA: TGCGCCAGCAAGGGCAAGGGGTTTGGAAACACCATATATTTT.

The chain employs TRBV5-1 and TRBJ2-1; D ambiguous. The V gene's germline CDR1 is SGHRS and CDR2 YFSETQ. Trimming cost V 1 base and J 5 bases, with 13 bases left between them. The CDR3 runs to 15 residues. The CDR3 protein is CASSLLDGLDNEQFF. CDR3 sequence (DNA): TGCGCCAGCAGCTTGCTTGACGGGCTAGACAATGAGCAGTTCTTC. The complete variable domain, with remaining parts taken from reference TRBV5-1 and TRBJ2-1, reads KAGVTQTPRYLIKTRGQQVTLSCSPISGHRSVSWYQQTPGQGLQFLFEYFSETQRNKGNFPGRFSGRQFSNSRSEMNVSTLELGDSALYLCASSLLDGLDNEQFFGPGTRLTVL.

V is TRBV4-1 and J is TRBJ2-1; D not resolved. This CDR3 spans 15 amino acids. Germline values: CDR1 MGHRA, CDR2 YSYEKL. With 2 bases removed from V and 5 bases from J, the gap between germline ends came to 13 bases. This CDR3 reads CASSQLGLSDNEQFF. The CDR3 DNA follows: TGCGCCAGCAGCCAACTAGGGCTCTCTGACAATGAGCAGTTCTTC.

CDR3 loop: CASIPLKGTGKRERGNEQFF. CDR3 DNA sequence: TGTGCCAGCATCCCCTTAAAGGGGACAGGGAAGCGGGAGAGGGGAAATGAGCAGTTCTTC. The rearrangement links TRBV7-7 to TRBJ2-1, with D maybe TRBD1 (9 bases). The germline CDR1 and CDR2 sequences are SSHAT and FNYEAQ (reference sequence). This CDR3 has 20 residues. V lost 7 bases, J lost 7 bases, and 35 bases lay in between. Full variable domain (missing parts from reference TRBV7-7 and TRBJ2-1): GAGVSQSPRYKVTKRGQDVTLRCDPISSHATLYWYQQALGQGPEFLTYFNYEAQPDKSGLPSDRFSAERPEGSISTLTIQRTEQRDSAMYRCASIPLKGTGKRERGNEQFFGPGTRLTVL.

The V gene is TRBV5-1, the J gene TRBJ2-3, with 8 bases that match TRBD2. V was pared by 4 bases and J by 5 bases, with 12 bases of the junction left unmatched. This CDR3 has 16 residues. Germline V gene lookup returns CDR1 SGHRS and CDR2 YFSETQ. CDR3 bases: TGCGCCAGCAGCCTAATACCGGGACTAGGGGAAGATACGCAGTATTTT. Its protein product is CASSLIPGLGEDTQYF.

The chain employs TRBV27 and TRBJ1-1; D perhaps matches TRBD1 (5 bases). The germline CDR1 and CDR2 sequences are MNHEY and SMNVEV (reference sequence). Between the trimmed V and J ends, which lost 7 bases and 4 bases, there was a span of 22 bases. The CDR3 consists of 16 residues. This CDR3 reads CASIPGFGGGVTEAFF. The CDR3 coding sequence is TGTGCCAGCATTCCCGGTTTTGGGGGTGGGGTCACTGAAGCTTTCTTT.

This chain joins TRBV5-1 and TRBJ1-5, with D maybe TRBD1 (6 bases). The CDR3 extends over 14 amino acids. Germline V gives CDR1 SGHRS, CDR2 YFSETQ. Trimming stripped 6 bases from V and 7 bases from J, with 17 bases between. The CDR3, as DNA: TGCGCCAGCACGGACAGAAAGGGGAAACAGCCCCAGCATTTT. Translating it yields CASTDRKGKQPQHF.

This chain uses TRBV2 with TRBJ1-1; maybe TRBD1 (6 bases). Trimming shortened V by 4 bases and J by 2 bases, and 11 bases separated the two germline ends. Germline-derived CDR1 and CDR2 are SNHLY and FYNNEI. There are 14 residues in the CDR3. The CDR3 DNA reads as TGTGCCAGCAGTGTTATCAGGGGAAACACTGAAGCTTTCTTT. Its translation is CASSVIRGNTEAFF.

The chain couples TRBV28 to TRBJ2-4; D is undetermined. Trimming shortened V by 3 bases and J by 3 bases, and 9 bases separated the two germline ends. Germline V gene lookup returns CDR1 MDHEN and CDR2 SYDVKM. The CDR3 is made up of 14 amino acids. CDR3 nucleotides: TGTGCCAGCAGTTTTATAGGGCACAAAAACATTCAGTACTTC. It encodes CASSFIGHKNIQYF.

In this sample, this clone turned up a few times. J is TRBJ1-2 and V is TRBV6-6; weak D call: TRBD1 (5 bases). The CDR3 contains 14 residues. V lost 2 bases, J lost 0 bases, and 7 bases lay in between. The germline V gene encodes CDR1 MNHNY and CDR2 SVGAGI (reference sequence). This CDR3 reads CASSYGTANYGYTF. DNA of the CDR3: TGTGCCAGCAGTTACGGGACGGCTAACTATGGCTACACCTTC.

DNA for the CDR3: TGTGCCAGCTCACCTTCCGGGACTCCGGACGAGCAGTACTTC. As protein: CASSPSGTPDEQYF. The rearrangement uses TRBV18 and TRBJ2-7, with a tentative D call TRBD2 (6 bases). This CDR3 has 14 residues. CDR1 and CDR2 from the germline V gene are KGHSH and LQKENI. Trimming stripped 3 bases from V and 5 bases from J, with 14 bases between. The whole variable domain, filled in from reference TRBV18 and TRBJ2-7, reads NAGVMQNPRHLVRRRGQEARLRCSPMKGHSHVYWYRQLPEEGLKFMVYLQKENIIDESGMPKERFSAEFPKEGPSILRIQQVVRGDSAAYFCASSPSGTPDEQYFGPGTRLTVT.

Comments on this clone: Other DNA variants within this sample encode the same CDR3. The V call is TRBV5-1, the J call TRBJ1-3; no definite D call. The CDR3 spans 14 residues. Germline CDR1 is SGHRS and CDR2 is YFSETQ. Trimming left V 0 bases short and J 4 bases short, with 8 bases between. DNA for the CDR3: TGCGCCAGCAGCTTGGGCACGGAGGGAAACACCATATATTTT. Its protein is CASSLGTEGNTIYF.

V is TRBV11-2 and J is TRBJ2-2; 11 nucleotides align to TRBD2. The germline V gene encodes CDR1 SGHAT and CDR2 FQNNGV. The trim removed 5 bases at V and 5 bases at J, leaving 13 bases unmatched. This CDR3 comprises 18 residues. The CDR3 DNA reads as TGTGCCAGCAGCCCCGCCCTAACTAGCGGGAGAATAACCGGGGAGCTGTTTTTT. It translates to CASSPALTSGRITGELFF.

The rearrangement joins TRBV28 to TRBJ1-4; D ambiguous. The V gene lost 4 bases and the J gene lost 8 bases, with 20 bases spanning the gap. The CDR3 spans 16 residues. Germline CDR1 is MDHEN and CDR2 is SYDVKM. CDR3 nucleotide sequence: TGTGCCAGCAGTTCTCCCCCTTCTGGGAAATGGGAAAAACTGTTTTTT. This codes for CASSSPPSGKWEKLFF. Full variable domain (remainder filled in from reference TRBV28 and TRBJ1-4): DVKVTQSSRYLVKRTGEKVFLECVQDMDHENMFWYRQDPGLGLRLIYFSYDVKMKEKGDIPEGYSVSREKKERFSLILESASTNQTSMYLCASSSPPSGKWEKLFFGSGTQLSVL.

In its sample, this clone was seen many times. This sequence joins TRBV7-2 and TRBJ2-5; TRBD2 matches at 13 bases. This CDR3 comprises 16 residues. With V trimmed by 5 bases and J by 5 bases, 8 bases remained unmatched. Germline CDR1 is SGHTA and CDR2 is FQGNSA. The CDR3 here is CASSALTSGRGETQYF. Here the CDR3 DNA reads TGTGCCAGCAGCGCCCTCACTAGCGGGAGGGGGGAGACCCAGTACTTC. Drawing the rest from reference TRBV7-2 and TRBJ2-5, the complete variable domain is GAGVSQSPSNKVTEKGKDVELRCDPISGHTALYWYRQSLGQGLEFLIYFQGNSAPDKSGLPSDRFSAERTGGSVSTLTIQRTQQEDSAVYLCASSALTSGRGETQYFGPGTRLLVL.

This clone was seen a handful of times. The V and J genes are TRBV5-1 and TRBJ2-7; D is tentatively TRBD1 or TRBD2 (5 bases each). Germline loops: CDR1 SGHRS, CDR2 YFSETQ. This CDR3 region has 20 residues. V was shortened by 4 bases and J by 5 bases, with 34 bases between the two germline ends. The CDR3 spells CASSIYHWDQTRRVRNEQYF. CDR3 nucleotides: TGCGCCAGCAGCATCTACCATTGGGACCAAACGAGGAGAGTACGCAACGAGCAGTACTTC.

The chain recombines TRBV5-1 with TRBJ2-7; no reliable D call. Per the germline V gene, CDR1 is SGHRS and CDR2 is YFSETQ. The V and J ends lost 1 base and 4 bases respectively, with 15 bases between them. The CDR3 is 15 amino acids. The DNA for the CDR3 is TGCGCCAGCAGCTTGCGGCCCGCCGAAAAATACGAGCAGTACTTC. This codes for CASSLRPAEKYEQYF.

This clone was observed a few times. The rearrangement joins TRBV6-6 to TRBJ2-7; TRBD1 is a possible D gene (6 bases). Germline V gives CDR1 MNHNY, CDR2 SVGAGI (reference sequence). The germline V and J ends were trimmed by 4 bases and 0 bases, with 10 bases remaining between them. There are 14 residues in the CDR3. The CDR3 nucleotides read TGTGCCAGCAGTTCTCGGACAGCCTCCTACGAGCAGTACTTC. Translating gives CASSSRTASYEQYF.

This sequence joins TRBV6-6 and TRBJ2-4, with 8 bases lining up with TRBD2. Per germline, CDR1 MNHNY and CDR2 SVGAGI (reference sequence). This CDR3 is 16 amino acids long. V trimming: 2 bases; J trimming: 1 base; junction bases outside the gene matches: 4. CDR3 loop: CASSYGTSLAKNIQYF. The CDR3 nucleotides are TGTGCCAGCAGTTACGGGACTAGTCTGGCCAAAAACATTCAGTACTTC.